This TCR beta chain was obtained from a study of post-analysis software for immune sequencing data. Study-level information: Relapsing-remitting, secondary progressive and progressive-relapsing multiple sclerosis were all included among the disease courses.

Germline V lookup: CDR1 SQVTM, CDR2 ANQGSEA. The CDR3 sequence is 13 residues long. Trimming shortened V by 7 bases and J by 4 bases, and 11 bases separated the two germline ends. Unique-molecular-identifier-tagged TCR beta cDNA libraries were used. The authors obtained roughly 0.5 million cDNA molecules from roughly 1.1 to 9.2 million T cells. One entry per CDR3 protein, called by TCRdb with MiXCR from the PCR reads. Of around 440,000 distinct CDR3 sequences listed, roughly 45% are singletons. Of note for this clonotype: No antigen is known for it.

The study, taken as a whole, reports: Under the F measure, samples that were prepared in one batch clustered strongly together. About 5 TRBV segments occurring more often in patients than controls included TRBV5-6, TRBV5-1 and TRBV20-1.

The sample comprised blood. This chain uses TRBV29-1 with TRBJ2-6, with TRBD2 as a possible D gene (5 bases). The receptor's source is a girl between 5 and 17 years old with multiple sclerosis. In DNA, the CDR3 is TGCAGCGCCGCGGGTCAGGGGGCCAACGTCCTGACTTTC. This gives the protein CSAAGQGANVLTF.